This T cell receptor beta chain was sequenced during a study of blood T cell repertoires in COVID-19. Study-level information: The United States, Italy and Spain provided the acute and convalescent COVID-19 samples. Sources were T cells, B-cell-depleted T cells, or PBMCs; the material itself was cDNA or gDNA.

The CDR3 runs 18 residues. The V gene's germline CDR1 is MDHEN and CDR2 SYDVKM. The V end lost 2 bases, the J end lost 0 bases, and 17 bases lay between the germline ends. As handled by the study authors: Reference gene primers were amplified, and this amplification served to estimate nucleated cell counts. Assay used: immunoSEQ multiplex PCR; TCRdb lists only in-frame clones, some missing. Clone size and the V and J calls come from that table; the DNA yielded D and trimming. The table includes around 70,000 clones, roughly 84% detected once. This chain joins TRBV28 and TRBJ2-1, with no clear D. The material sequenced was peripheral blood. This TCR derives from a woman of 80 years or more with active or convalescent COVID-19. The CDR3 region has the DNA TGTGCCAGCAGTTTAGGGTTGGCCTTACTAAGCTCCTACAATGAGCAGTTCTTC. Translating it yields CASSLGLALLSSYNEQFF.